This TCR beta chain was profiled in a study of shared clonotypes between healthy human individuals (dated by TCRdb to between 2020 and 2021). In the study overall: The cohort included three men and a couple of women between 18 and 49 years of age. To estimate repertoire size and how much clonotype sharing occurs between individuals, the study deeply sequenced the blood TCR repertoires of about 5 healthy adults. Per donor, leukapheresis produced somewhere between about 0.94 and 9 billion PBMCs. For each donor, CD4 naive and CD4 memory were each given three plates, CD8 naive was given two plates, and CD8 memory was given one plate. To increase sequencing depth and limit assay-specific biases, different laboratories used diverse techniques to prepare libraries and sequence TCR repertoires. Findings and caveats that apply to the study as a whole: Compared with non-shared clonotypes, clonotypes shared by all four sorted-subset donors had higher generation probabilities. Larger estimated clonotype richness was generally found for naive subsets than for memory subsets. Approximately 4.8% of naive CD4, around 3.6% of naive CD8, 2.3% of memory CD4, and over 0.35% of memory CD8 clonotypes were shared across four donors. The small number of donors limited the genetic and exposure-history diversity represented. Sampling was restricted to blood, and TCR repertoires in tissue are likely to differ from TCR repertoires in blood. Pairwise subsampling led to the expectation that sequencing depth would affect the degree of clonotype sharing among donors. Incomplete sequencing was indicated by rarefaction of sorted-subset datasets, despite the large sequencing depth.

About this clone: The target of this receptor is not known. No base quality values were provided; no much bigger clone lies one nucleotide off.

Clipping removes 11 bases from V and 10 bases from J, with 8 as the unmatched junction base count. Per the germline V gene, SNHLY is the CDR1 and FYNNEI is the CDR2. There are 12 amino acids in the CDR3, from cysteine to phenylalanine inclusive. Here the CDR3 DNA is all that survives: 36 bases in frame from base 1. Healthy HIV-negative adults with no recently reported acute infections or vaccinations were included as donors. Every donor was a Caucasian adult living in Nashville, Tennessee, USA. CD4+ T cells were enriched by magnetic negative selection, after which naive cells were positively selected on CD45RA and the negative fraction was taken as the memory subset. After blood collection by leukapheresis, PBMCs were isolated using Ficoll-Histopaque density gradient centrifugation and then cryopreserved in the vapor phase of liquid nitrogen. Analytical flow cytometry was used to check the purity and quantity of every magnetically sorted T cell population. Each sorted fraction had its genomic DNA isolated and then quantified by UV absorbance on a Nanodrop 2000c.

TCR CDR3 regions were amplified from genomic DNA by multiplex PCR using the deep immunoSEQ assay. Extracted genomic DNA from each cell subset was distributed evenly across all wells of several immunoSEQ 96-well plates, and each plate was treated as a replicate. Each replicate PCR for sorted subsets received 200 ng genomic DNA, equal to 30,000 or so T cell genomes. The purified libraries were quantified using a Qubit 3.0 fluorometer, sized with a Bioanalyzer 2100, and then quantified again using the KAPA Library Quantification kit. Each immunoSEQ 96-well plate was sequenced on its own single-read 150-cycle Illumina NextSeq 550 flow cell. Per the source publication's procedure: Because the immunoSEQ output held only junctional sequences and lacked quality scores, the filtering could not match the filtering applied to full-length reads. Sequences were annotated with PyIR, a Python wrapper for IgBLAST v1.9, and V/J genes and CDR3 were assigned using IMGT germline references. Reads were filtered out if the reads had weak V/J assignments (E-value above 1e-6), no CDR3, stop codons, out-of-frame junctions, or ambiguous translated residues. V3J clonotypes were defined as sequences sharing the same inferred V gene, J gene, and CDR3 amino acid sequence. The percentage overlap between two repertoires was calculated by dividing the number of shared unique clonotypes by the size of the smaller repertoire. Richness of each repertoire was evaluated using RTK rarefaction, the Chao1 estimator, and Recon v2.1 estimates of unobserved clonotypes. Generation probabilities for all TCRbeta clonotypes obtained by the gDNA method from a handful of donors were computed using OLGA. Entries here come from immuneACCESS through TCRdb and include only in-frame sequences with V and J called. Some clones fail to appear in such tables; in the studies checked, an unresolved V gene covers under half of the shortfall, and the cause of the remainder is unknown. The D gene and trimming were derived from the DNA, and the V and J assignments and clone size from that table. Recorded for this sample are about 1 million clones; 75% of them occurred a single time. Of the sample, roughly 1.5% is held by the ten largest clones.

The V and J genes are TRBV2 and TRBJ2-1, and TRBD2 aligns with 10 junction nucleotides. This clonotype was obtained from a young man in good health. Source material: memory CD4+ T cells sorted from blood. In the paper's terms, the cell subset or site label means: CD45RA-negative fraction. The nucleotides are TGTGCCGGAACTAGCGGGGTCGGGGAGCAGTTCTTC. It is translated as CAGTSGVGEQFF. The full variable domain, completed from the reference TRBV2 and TRBJ2-1 proteins outside the CDR3, reads EPEVTQTPSHQVTQMGQEVILRCVPISNHLYFYWYRQILGQKVEFLVSFYNNEISEKSEIFDDQFSVERPDGSNFTLKIRSTKLEDSAMYFCAGTSGVGEQFFGPGTRLTVL.